The 23 T cell receptor beta chains reported below all come from one sample, sequenced in a study of T-cell memory formation after mild COVID-19. TCRdb redid the calling of the 5' RACE reads with MiXCR, one entry per CDR3 protein. The table shows about 470,000 distinct CDR3 sequences, with roughly 25% occurring only once. Material for sequencing was PBMCs or a T cell subset sorted from them (not recorded which). The receptor source for this set is an adult woman who had mild COVID-19 (a few samples of this study predate the infection). Cell type and time point are not known.

This clonotype has a count of ten or more. V is TRBV12-3 or TRBV12-4 and J is TRBJ1-2, with 7 nucleotides matching TRBD1. CDR3 length equals 15 residues. J lost 4 bases, V lost 5 bases, and 10 bases had no gene match. CDR3 sequence reads: CASSPREGAGYGYTF. Here the CDR3 DNA reads TGTGCCAGCAGTCCCCGGGAGGGGGCCGGCTATGGCTACACCTTC.

This clonotype was counted a few times. This CDR3 is CASIRRGGREGDIQYF. The CDR3 DNA reads as TGCGCCAGCATCAGGAGGGGGGGGCGCGAGGGGGACATTCAGTACTTC. The chain carries TRBV23-1 and TRBJ2-4, with D perhaps matching TRBD2 (7 bases). TRBV23-1 is identified as an open reading frame with a role that is uncertain. V dropped 7 bases and J dropped 8 bases, with 24 bases sitting between them. CDR3 length: 16 residues.

This sequence joins TRBV12-3 or TRBV12-4 and TRBJ1-2; D is unclear. This CDR3 has 13 amino acids. Deletions cut 6 bases from V and 7 bases from J, with 15 bases between. DNA of the CDR3: TGTGCCAGCAGGGAACGGCTAGAGTCTGGCTACACCTTC. Its translation is CASRERLESGYTF.

This clonotype has more than one count but fewer than ten. This rearrangement joins TRBV5-1 to TRBJ2-3; the D is unclear. Germline CDR1 and CDR2: SGHRS and YFSETQ. The CDR3 consists of 16 residues. With 0 bases removed from V and 0 bases from J, the gap between germline ends came to 11 bases. CDR3 protein: CASSLGSGPSTDTQYF. DNA of the CDR3: TGCGCCAGCAGCTTGGGATCCGGGCCTAGCACAGATACGCAGTATTTT.

This chain connects TRBV20-1 to TRBJ1-2; unclear D gene. From germline, CDR1 is DFQATT and CDR2 SNEGSKA (reference sequence). The CDR3 runs 11 residues. Trimming took off 8 bases at V and 2 bases at J, with 9 bases between the two ends. This CDR3 reads CSPGKNYGYTF. The CDR3 nucleotides read TGCAGTCCCGGGAAAAACTATGGCTACACCTTC.

This chain links TRBV12-3 or TRBV12-4 with TRBJ1-5, with D unresolved. V was cut by 4 bases and J by 3 bases, with 4 bases left in between. This CDR3 has 12 amino acids. In nucleotides, the CDR3 is TGTGCCAGCAGTTCTAACAATCAGCCCCAGCATTTT. Translation: CASSSNNQPQHF.

This clonotype occurred a few times. This chain uses TRBV28 with TRBJ2-1, with D perhaps matching TRBD2 (5 bases). Germline loops: CDR1 MDHEN, CDR2 SYDVKM. The V end was cut by 6 bases, the J end by 2 bases, with 11 bases between. CDR3 length equals 14 residues. DNA of the CDR3: TGTGCCAGCAGCTCTCCCGGGGCCTACAATGAGCAGTTCTTC. Its translation: CASSSPGAYNEQFF. Complete variable domain (other parts from reference TRBV28 and TRBJ2-1): DVKVTQSSRYLVKRTGEKVFLECVQDMDHENMFWYRQDPGLGLRLIYFSYDVKMKEKGDIPEGYSVSREKKERFSLILESASTNQTSMYLCASSSPGAYNEQFFGPGTRLTVL.

The genes are TRBV4-3 and TRBJ2-2; D unclear. Germline CDR1 LGHNA, CDR2 YSLEER. The length of the CDR3 is 15 residues. V was cut by 0 bases and J by 6 bases, with 11 bases left in between. CDR3 region: CASSQERDLPGELFF. DNA for the CDR3: TGCGCCAGCAGCCAAGAGAGAGATTTGCCCGGGGAGCTGTTTTTT.

This clonotype was seen many times. The CDR3 spells CASSPLRNTGELFF. The CDR3 coding sequence is TGTGCCAGCAGCCCCCTTCGGAACACCGGGGAGCTGTTTTTT. The chain recombines TRBV12-3 or TRBV12-4 with TRBJ2-2, with unresolved D. The CDR3 runs to 14 residues. V gave up 6 bases and J gave up 1 base, with 9 bases separating them.

This clonotype was observed a few times. The chain is built from TRBV5-6 and TRBJ2-7; D is undetermined. The length of the CDR3 is 12 residues. In germline, CDR1 is SGHDT, CDR2 YYEEEE. Trimming stripped 0 bases from V and 5 bases from J, with 6 bases between. The CDR3 DNA reads TGTGCCAGCAGCTTGGGGCCGAACGAGCAGTACTTC. Translated, it gives CASSLGPNEQYF.

This clonotype was counted a few times. The chain has TRBV12-3 or TRBV12-4 and TRBJ1-2; tentative D call: TRBD1 (6 bases). This CDR3 has 13 amino acids. V was clipped by 5 bases and J by 5 bases, with 12 bases between them. CDR3 loop: CASSPPTGYGYTF. The CDR3 DNA follows: TGTGCCAGCAGTCCCCCGACAGGATATGGCTACACCTTC.

The chain combines TRBV2 with TRBJ2-7; the D gene is possibly TRBD1 (6 bases). From germline, CDR1 is SNHLY and CDR2 FYNNEI. The CDR3 sequence is 16 residues long. V lost 8 bases to trimming and J lost 0 bases, with 20 bases between them. The CDR3, as DNA: TGTGCCAGCGGAGCTGATACAGGGCAGAGCTCCTACGAGCAGTACTTC. Protein sequence: CASGADTGQSSYEQYF.

The chain combines TRBV7-6 with TRBJ2-1, with TRBD2 matching 8 bases. The length of the CDR3 is 22 residues. Germline V lookup: CDR1 SGHVS, CDR2 FNYEAQ. The trim removed 0 bases at V and 2 bases at J, leaving 21 bases unmatched. The CDR3 region is CASSLASGGTGRGAPAYNEQFF. In DNA form, the CDR3 reads TGTGCCAGCAGCTTAGCGAGTGGGGGTACGGGGCGGGGGGCCCCTGCCTACAATGAGCAGTTCTTC.

DNA of the CDR3: TGTGCCAGCAGCCAAGCCTACGGGAACACTGAAGCTTTCTTT. Translating gives CASSQAYGNTEAFF. The rearrangement joins TRBV3-1 to TRBJ1-1; D is ambiguous. The CDR3 sequence is 14 residues long. The V gene's germline CDR1 is LGHDT and CDR2 YNNKEL (reference sequence). V was shortened by 1 base and J by 1 base, with 7 bases between the two germline ends. The full variable domain, rest sourced from reference TRBV3-1 and TRBJ1-1, is DTAVSQTPKYLVTQMGNDKSIKCEQNLGHDTMYWYKQDSKKFLKIMFSYNNKELIINETVPNRFSPKSPDKAHLNLHINSLELGDSAVYFCASSQAYGNTEAFFGQGTRLTVV.

This clonotype came up a few times. CDR3 loop: CASSFWGNGYEQYF. The CDR3 DNA is TGTGCCAGCAGCTTCTGGGGGAATGGGTACGAGCAGTACTTC. The chain has TRBV7-2 and TRBJ2-7; D tentatively fits TRBD1 or TRBD2 (5 bases each). Germline V gives CDR1 SGHTA, CDR2 FQGNSA. V was pared by 3 bases and J by 4 bases, with 13 bases between. The CDR3 extends over 14 amino acids. The full variable domain, with the rest looked up from reference TRBV7-2 and TRBJ2-7, is GAGVSQSPSNKVTEKGKDVELRCDPISGHTALYWYRQSLGQGLEFLIYFQGNSAPDKSGLPSDRFSAERTGGSVSTLTIQRTQQEDSAVYLCASSFWGNGYEQYFGPGTRLTVT.

CDR3 DNA sequence: TGTGCCAGCAGTGTAGGGGACAGGCTGGAGACCCAGTACTTC. It encodes CASSVGDRLETQYF. The chain employs TRBV6-1 and TRBJ2-5; TRBD1 aligns across 8 bases. This CDR3 is built from 14 residues. Germline values: CDR1 MNHNS, CDR2 SASEGT. The V segment lost 4 bases and the J segment 5 bases; nucleotides outside the gene matches: 6.

This clonotype has only a few counts. The chain employs TRBV24-1 and TRBJ2-4; D gene ambiguous. Trimming took off 4 bases at V and 0 bases at J, with 12 bases between the two ends. In germline, CDR1 is KGHDR, CDR2 SFDVKD. The CDR3 has 16 residues. The CDR3 sequence: CATSDPGRLAKNIQYF. The CDR3 coding sequence is TGTGCCACCAGTGACCCCGGACGGCTAGCCAAAAACATTCAGTACTTC.

The chain uses TRBV5-1 and TRBJ1-5, with D maybe TRBD1 (5 bases). V lost 2 bases to trimming and J lost 5 bases, with 14 bases between them. The germline V gene has CDR1 SGHRS and CDR2 YFSETQ. This CDR3 is built from 15 residues. The CDR3 loop is CASSLAPSGDQPQHF. The CDR3 DNA reads TGCGCCAGCAGCTTAGCCCCCTCGGGGGATCAGCCCCAGCATTTT. Looking up the rest from reference TRBV5-1 and TRBJ1-5 gives the full variable domain: KAGVTQTPRYLIKTRGQQVTLSCSPISGHRSVSWYQQTPGQGLQFLFEYFSETQRNKGNFPGRFSGRQFSNSRSEMNVSTLELGDSALYLCASSLAPSGDQPQHFGDGTRLSIL.

The J gene is TRBJ1-2, the V gene TRBV4-3, with 7 bases aligning to TRBD1. The CDR3 length is 15 residues. Germline V gene data show CDR1 as LGHNA and CDR2 as YSLEER. After removal of 1 base from V and 4 bases from J, the junction contained 6 bases not matched to a gene. The CDR3 protein is CASSQGRGPGYGYTF. DNA of the CDR3: TGCGCCAGCAGCCAAGGGAGGGGGCCTGGCTATGGCTACACCTTC.

The rearrangement joins TRBV9 to TRBJ2-1; TRBD2 agrees at 7 bases. Germline CDR1 and CDR2: SGDLS and YYNGEE. The CDR3 spans 14 residues. V was clipped by 6 bases and J by 2 bases; unmatched bases: 5. CDR3 region: CASNAGEPYNEQFF. In nucleotides, the CDR3 is TGTGCCAGCAACGCGGGGGAACCCTACAATGAGCAGTTCTTC.

J is TRBJ2-2 and V is TRBV5-6; D perhaps matches TRBD1 (6 bases). The CDR3 runs to 16 residues. V lost 5 bases and J 0 bases, leaving 14 bases between the germline ends. The germline CDR1 and CDR2 sequences are SGHDT and YYEEEE. The CDR3 is CASRLQGSANTGELFF. In DNA, the CDR3 is TGTGCCAGCAGACTACAGGGAAGCGCGAACACCGGGGAGCTGTTTTTT.

The table lists this clonotype with a few counts. The CDR3 reads CASSFGSGLGQETQYF. The DNA for the CDR3 is TGTGCCAGCAGCTTTGGCTCCGGACTAGGGCAAGAGACCCAGTACTTC. V and J are TRBV7-2 and TRBJ2-5; 7 bases map to TRBD2. The CDR3 is 16 amino acids. Per germline, CDR1 SGHTA and CDR2 FQGNSA. V lost 3 bases and J lost 2; bases outside the gene matches: 9.

This chain uses TRBV5-5 with TRBJ1-5; D may be TRBD1 (6 bases). This CDR3 region has 14 residues. V lost 0 bases, J lost 6 bases, and 10 bases lay in between. Germline V CDR1 and CDR2: SGHKS, YYEKEE (reference sequence). The CDR3, as DNA: TGTGCCAGCAGCTTGGACAGGGCGGTTCAGCCCCAGCATTTT. Protein sequence: CASSLDRAVQPQHF. Looking up the rest from reference TRBV5-5 and TRBJ1-5 gives the full variable domain: DAGVTQSPTHLIKTRGQQVTLRCSPISGHKSVSWYQQVLGQGPQFIFQYYEKEERGRGNFPDRFSARQFPNYSSELNVNALLLGDSALYLCASSLDRAVQPQHFGDGTRLSIL.